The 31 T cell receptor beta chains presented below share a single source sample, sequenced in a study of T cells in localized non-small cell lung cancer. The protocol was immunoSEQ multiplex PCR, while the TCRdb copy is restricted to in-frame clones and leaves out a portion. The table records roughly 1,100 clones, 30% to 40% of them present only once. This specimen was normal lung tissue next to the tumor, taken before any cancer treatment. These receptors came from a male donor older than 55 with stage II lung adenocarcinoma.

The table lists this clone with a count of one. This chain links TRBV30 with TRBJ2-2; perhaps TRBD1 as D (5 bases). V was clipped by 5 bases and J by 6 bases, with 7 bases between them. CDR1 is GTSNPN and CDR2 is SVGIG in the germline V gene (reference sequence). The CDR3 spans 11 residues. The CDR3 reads CAWGRAGELFF. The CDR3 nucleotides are TGTGCCTGGGGCAGGGCCGGGGAGCTGTTTTTT.

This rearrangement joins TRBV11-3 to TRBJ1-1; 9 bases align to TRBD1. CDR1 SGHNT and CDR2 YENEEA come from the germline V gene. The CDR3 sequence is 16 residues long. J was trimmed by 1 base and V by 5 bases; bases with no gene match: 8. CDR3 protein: CASSPHRTGANTEAFF. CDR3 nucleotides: TGTGCCAGCAGCCCTCATAGGACAGGGGCGAACACTGAAGCTTTCTTT.

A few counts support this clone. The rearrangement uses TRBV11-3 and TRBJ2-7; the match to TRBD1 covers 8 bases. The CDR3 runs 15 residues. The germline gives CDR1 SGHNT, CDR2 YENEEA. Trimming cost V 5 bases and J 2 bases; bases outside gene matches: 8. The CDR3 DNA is TGTGCCAGCAGCCGGGCCGGGACAGGACCCTACGAGCAGTACTTC. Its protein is CASSRAGTGPYEQYF.

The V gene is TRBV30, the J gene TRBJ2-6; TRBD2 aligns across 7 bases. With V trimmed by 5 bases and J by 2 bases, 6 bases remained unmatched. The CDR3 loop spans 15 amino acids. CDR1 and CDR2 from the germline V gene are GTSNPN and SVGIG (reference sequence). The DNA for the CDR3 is TGTGCCTGGGGGGAGGGATTCGCTGGGGCCAACGTCCTGACTTTC. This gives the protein CAWGEGFAGANVLTF.

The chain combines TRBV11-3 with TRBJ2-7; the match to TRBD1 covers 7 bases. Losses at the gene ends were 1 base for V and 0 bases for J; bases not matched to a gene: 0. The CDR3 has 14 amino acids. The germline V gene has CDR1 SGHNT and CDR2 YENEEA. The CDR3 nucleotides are TGTGCCAGCAGCTTAGGGGACAGCTCCTACGAGCAGTACTTC. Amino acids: CASSLGDSSYEQYF.

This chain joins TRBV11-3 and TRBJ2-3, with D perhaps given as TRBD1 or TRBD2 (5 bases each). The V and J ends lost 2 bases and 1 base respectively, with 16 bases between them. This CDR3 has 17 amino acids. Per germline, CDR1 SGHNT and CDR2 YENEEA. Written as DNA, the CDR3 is TGTGCCAGCAGCTTATCATCCGGGACCGTCGGCACAGATACGCAGTATTTT. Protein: CASSLSSGTVGTDTQYF.

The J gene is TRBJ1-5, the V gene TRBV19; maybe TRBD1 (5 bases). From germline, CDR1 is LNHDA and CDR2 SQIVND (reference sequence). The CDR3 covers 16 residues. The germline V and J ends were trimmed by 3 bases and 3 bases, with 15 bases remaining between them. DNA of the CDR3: TGTGCCAGTAGTATTAAGGGGAAGGCAGACAATCAGCCCCAGCATTTT. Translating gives CASSIKGKADNQPQHF.

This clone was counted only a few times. In DNA form, the CDR3 reads TGTGCCAGTAGTCCCCGGGACAGGGACTCCAATGAGCAGTTCTTC. Translated, it gives CASSPRDRDSNEQFF. The rearrangement joins TRBV19 to TRBJ2-1; TRBD1 agrees at 9 bases. Looked up from germline, CDR1 is LNHDA and CDR2 is SQIVND (reference sequence). V shed 5 bases, J shed 6 bases, and the junction held 8 bases outside the gene matches. The CDR3 extends over 15 amino acids.

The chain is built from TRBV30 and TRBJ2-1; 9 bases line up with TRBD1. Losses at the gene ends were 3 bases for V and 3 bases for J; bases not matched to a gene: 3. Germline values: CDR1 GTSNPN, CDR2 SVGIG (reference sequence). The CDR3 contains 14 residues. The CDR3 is CAWSTGQGYNEQFF. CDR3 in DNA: TGTGCCTGGAGCACGGGACAGGGCTACAATGAGCAGTTCTTC.

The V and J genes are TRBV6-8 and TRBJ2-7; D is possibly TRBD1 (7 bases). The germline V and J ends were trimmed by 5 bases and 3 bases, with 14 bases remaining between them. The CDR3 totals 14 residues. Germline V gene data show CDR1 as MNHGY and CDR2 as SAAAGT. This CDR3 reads CASSHGGQYYEQYF. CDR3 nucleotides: TGTGCCAGCAGTCACGGGGGACAGTACTACGAGCAGTACTTC.

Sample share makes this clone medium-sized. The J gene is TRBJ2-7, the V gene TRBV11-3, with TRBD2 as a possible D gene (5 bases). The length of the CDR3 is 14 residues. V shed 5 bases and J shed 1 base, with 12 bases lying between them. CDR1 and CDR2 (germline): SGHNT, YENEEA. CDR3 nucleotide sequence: TGTGCCAGCAGCCAGCGGCGCCAATCCTACGAGCAGTACTTC. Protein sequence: CASSQRRQSYEQYF.

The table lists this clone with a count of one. The CDR3 region is CAWSSLSGTGTGKLFF. The CDR3, as DNA: TGTGCCTGGAGTTCCCTCTCCGGGACAGGGACCGGAAAACTGTTTTTT. The chain combines TRBV30 with TRBJ1-4; 9 bases align to TRBD1. Germline CDR1 and CDR2: GTSNPN and SVGIG (reference sequence). This CDR3 comprises 16 residues. With 2 bases clipped from V and 10 bases from J, the junction kept 14 bases outside the gene matches.

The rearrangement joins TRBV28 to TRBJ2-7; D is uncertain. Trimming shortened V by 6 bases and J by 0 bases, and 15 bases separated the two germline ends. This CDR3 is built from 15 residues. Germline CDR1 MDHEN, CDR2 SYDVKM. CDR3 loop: CASSSNPLSSYEQYF. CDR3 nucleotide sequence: TGTGCCAGCAGCTCCAATCCTTTAAGCTCCTACGAGCAGTACTTC.

The CDR3 spells CASSLRGAYEQYF. The CDR3 region has the DNA TGTGCCAGCTCCCTCCGGGGGGCCTACGAGCAGTACTTC. The chain joins TRBV19 to TRBJ2-7, with TRBD2 matching 7 bases. Germline CDR1 LNHDA, CDR2 SQIVND (reference sequence). V lost 9 bases to trimming and J lost 2 bases; unmatched junction nucleotides: 7. The CDR3 has 13 amino acids.

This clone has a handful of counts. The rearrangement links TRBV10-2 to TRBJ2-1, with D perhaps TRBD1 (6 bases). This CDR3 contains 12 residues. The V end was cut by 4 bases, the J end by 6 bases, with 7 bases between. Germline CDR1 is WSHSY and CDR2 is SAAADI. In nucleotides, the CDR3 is TGCGCCAGCAGTGGGACAGCCAATGAGCAGTTCTTC. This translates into CASSGTANEQFF.

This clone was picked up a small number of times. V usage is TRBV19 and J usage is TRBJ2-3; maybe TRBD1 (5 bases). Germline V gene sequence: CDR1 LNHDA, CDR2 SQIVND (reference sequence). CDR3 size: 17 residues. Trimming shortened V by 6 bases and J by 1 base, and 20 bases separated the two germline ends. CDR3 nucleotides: TGTGCCAGTAGCCCCTACCTCAGGGTCCGGGGCACAGATACGCAGTATTTT. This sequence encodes CASSPYLRVRGTDTQYF. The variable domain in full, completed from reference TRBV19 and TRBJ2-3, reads DGGITQSPKYLFRKEGQNVTLSCEQNLNHDAMYWYRQDPGQGLRLIYYSQIVNDFQKGDIAEGYSVSREKKESFPLTVTSAQKNPTAFYLCASSPYLRVRGTDTQYFGPGTRLTVL.

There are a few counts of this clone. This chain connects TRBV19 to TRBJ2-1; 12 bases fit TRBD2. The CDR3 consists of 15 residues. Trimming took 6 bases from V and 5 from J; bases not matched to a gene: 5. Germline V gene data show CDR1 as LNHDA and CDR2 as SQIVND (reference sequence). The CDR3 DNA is TGTGCCAGTAGCCACCTAGCGGGAGGGCACAATGAGCAGTTCTTC. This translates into CASSHLAGGHNEQFF.

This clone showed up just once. The CDR3 protein is CASSPGGMETQYF. In nucleotides, the CDR3 is TGTGCCAGCTCACCGGGCGGGATGGAGACCCAGTACTTC. The gene calls are TRBV18 and TRBJ2-5; D possibly corresponds to TRBD2 (6 bases). V lost 3 bases and J 5 bases, leaving 10 bases between the germline ends. This CDR3 has 13 residues. CDR1 is KGHSH, CDR2 LQKENI, per germline.

The CDR3 here is CASSFQAGGNTEAFF. The CDR3 DNA reads as TGTGCCAGCAGTTTCCAGGCGGGCGGCAACACTGAAGCTTTCTTT. The genes are TRBV6-8 and TRBJ1-1; no definite D call. V was clipped by 4 bases and J by 2 bases, with 14 bases between them. CDR1 MNHGY and CDR2 SAAAGT come from the germline V gene. CDR3 length: 15 amino acids.

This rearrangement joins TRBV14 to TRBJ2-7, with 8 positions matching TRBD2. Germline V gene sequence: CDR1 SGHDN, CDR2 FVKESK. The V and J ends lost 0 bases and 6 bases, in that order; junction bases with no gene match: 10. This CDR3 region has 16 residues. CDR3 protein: CASSQDIGTRGSEQYF. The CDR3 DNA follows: TGTGCCAGCAGCCAAGATATAGGGACTAGAGGGAGCGAGCAGTACTTC.

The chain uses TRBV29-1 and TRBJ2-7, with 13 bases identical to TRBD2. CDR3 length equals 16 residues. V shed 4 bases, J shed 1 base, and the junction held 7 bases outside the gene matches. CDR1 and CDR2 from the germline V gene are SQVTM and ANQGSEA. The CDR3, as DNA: TGCAGCGTTGCGGGACTAGCGGGACCCAAATCCTACGAGCAGTACTTC. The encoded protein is CSVAGLAGPKSYEQYF.

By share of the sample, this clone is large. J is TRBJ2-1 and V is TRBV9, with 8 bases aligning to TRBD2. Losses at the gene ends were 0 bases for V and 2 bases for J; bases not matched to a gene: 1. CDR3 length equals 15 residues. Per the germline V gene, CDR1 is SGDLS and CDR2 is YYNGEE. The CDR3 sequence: CASSVAGRAYNEQFF. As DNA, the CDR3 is TGTGCCAGCAGCGTAGCCGGGAGGGCCTACAATGAGCAGTTCTTC.

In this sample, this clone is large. The CDR3 spells CASSYSLGNTEAFF. In DNA, the CDR3 is TGTGCCAGCAGTTACTCGTTGGGGAACACTGAAGCTTTCTTT. This sequence joins TRBV6-8 and TRBJ1-1; D remains unclear. Between the trimmed V and J ends, which lost 0 bases and 1 base, there was a span of 6 bases. The CDR3 runs to 14 residues. In germline, CDR1 is MNHGY, CDR2 SAAAGT.

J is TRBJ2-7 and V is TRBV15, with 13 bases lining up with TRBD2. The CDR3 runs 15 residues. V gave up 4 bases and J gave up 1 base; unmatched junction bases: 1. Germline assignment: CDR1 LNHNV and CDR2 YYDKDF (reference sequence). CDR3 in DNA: TGTGCCACCAGCATGGGACTAGCGGGGTCCTACGAGCAGTACTTC. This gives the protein CATSMGLAGSYEQYF.

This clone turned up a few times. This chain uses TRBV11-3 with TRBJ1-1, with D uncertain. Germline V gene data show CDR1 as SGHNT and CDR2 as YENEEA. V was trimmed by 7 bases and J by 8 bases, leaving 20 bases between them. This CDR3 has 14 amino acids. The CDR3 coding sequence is TGTGCCAGCACCCCAGGAGGGAGCGGCGTAGAAGCTTTCTTT. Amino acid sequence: CASTPGGSGVEAFF.

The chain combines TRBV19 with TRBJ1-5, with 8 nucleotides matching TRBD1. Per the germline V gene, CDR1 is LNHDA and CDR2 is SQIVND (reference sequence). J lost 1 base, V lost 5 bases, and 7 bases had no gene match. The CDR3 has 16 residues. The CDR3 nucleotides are TGTGCCAGTAGTGTACAGGGGGGAGCAAGCAATCAGCCCCAGCATTTT. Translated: CASSVQGGASNQPQHF.

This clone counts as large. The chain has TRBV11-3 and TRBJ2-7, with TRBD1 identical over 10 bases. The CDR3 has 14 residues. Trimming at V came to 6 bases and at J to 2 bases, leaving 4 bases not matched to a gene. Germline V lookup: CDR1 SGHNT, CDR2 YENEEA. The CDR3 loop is CASRRDRGPYEQYF. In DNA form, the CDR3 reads TGTGCCAGCAGAAGGGACAGGGGCCCCTACGAGCAGTACTTC.

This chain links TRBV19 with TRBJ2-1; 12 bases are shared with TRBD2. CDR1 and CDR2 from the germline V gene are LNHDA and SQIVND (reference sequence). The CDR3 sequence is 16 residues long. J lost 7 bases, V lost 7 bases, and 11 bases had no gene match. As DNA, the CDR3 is TGTGCCAGTAAGACTAGCGGGAGAGCGGTAGAGAATGAGCAGTTCTTC. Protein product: CASKTSGRAVENEQFF.

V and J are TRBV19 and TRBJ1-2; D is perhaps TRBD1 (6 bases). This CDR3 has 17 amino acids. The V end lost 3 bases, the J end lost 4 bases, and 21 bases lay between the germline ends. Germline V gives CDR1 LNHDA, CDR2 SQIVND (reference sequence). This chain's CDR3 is CASSILVQGKSGYGYTF. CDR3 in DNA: TGTGCCAGTAGTATCTTGGTACAGGGCAAGTCCGGCTATGGCTACACCTTC.

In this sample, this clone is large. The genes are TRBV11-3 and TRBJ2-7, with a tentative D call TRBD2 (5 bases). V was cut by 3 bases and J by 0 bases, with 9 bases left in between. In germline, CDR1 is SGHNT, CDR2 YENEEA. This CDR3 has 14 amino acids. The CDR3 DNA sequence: TGTGCCAGCAGCTTGGGAGTTAGCTCCTACGAGCAGTACTTC. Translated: CASSLGVSSYEQYF.

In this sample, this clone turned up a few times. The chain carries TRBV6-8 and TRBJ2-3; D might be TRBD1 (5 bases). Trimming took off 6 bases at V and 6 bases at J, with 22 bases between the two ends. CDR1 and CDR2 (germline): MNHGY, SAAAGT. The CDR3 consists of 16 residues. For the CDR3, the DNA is TGTGCCAGCAGGGACCCGGTTAGGGGCGACATGGATACGCAGTATTTT. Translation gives CASRDPVRGDMDTQYF.